One sample yielded the 4 T cell receptor beta chains listed below, sequenced in a study of CD8+ T cells in alopecia areata. Sorting of pooled cutaneous lymph node cells was based on CD4, CD8alpha, NKG2D, NKG2ACE and other markers. Reverse transcription of extracted RNA yielded cDNA, which provided the sequencing template. Profiling relied on immunoSEQ multiplex PCR, and the TCRdb table lists in-frame clones only, not all of them. The repertoire shows around 290,000 clones, none seen only once; the top ten take about 1.1%. Sequenced: CD4+ T cells sorted from a lymph node. These TCRs come from a C3H/HeJ mouse with alopecia areata. The mouse line has the MHC haplotype H2-k.

This clone came up many times. Germline and genes here are mouse. The CDR3 extends 4 residues past the end of the read, so its final part is completed from the germline J gene. The chain is built from TRBV13-1 and TRBJ1-2, with D unresolved. The CDR3 length is 15 residues. Germline loops: CDR1 NSHNY, CDR2 SYGAGN. Trimming left V 0 bases short and J 0 bases short, with 9 bases between. The CDR3 sequence: CASSDANNANSDYTF. The sequenced CDR3 bases are TGTGCCAGCAGTGATGCAAACAATGCAAACTCC.

Regarding this clone: The listed genes are named as in mouse. The read ends 4 residues early relative to the CDR3; the germline J gene fills the gap. The rearrangement links TRBV12-1 to TRBJ2-2; 11 bases match TRBD1. V lost 0 bases to trimming and J lost 4 bases; unmatched junction nucleotides: 6. The CDR3 length is 17 residues. Germline assignment: CDR1 SGHSN and CDR2 HYEKVE. Here the CDR3 reads CASSLADRGRATGQLYF. Incomplete CDR3 DNA: TGTGCCAGCTCTCTCGCGGACAGGGGGCGAGCCACCGGG.

Of note for this clone: Gene names follow the mouse nomenclature. The read finishes 4 residues shy of the CDR3 end, and the germline J gene is used to complete it. The V gene is TRBV14, the J gene TRBJ2-5; 11 bases are shared with TRBD1. Germline values: CDR1 SGHDT, CDR2 FRDEAV. Trimming took 2 bases from V and 3 from J; bases not matched to a gene: 5. This CDR3 has 16 amino acids. CDR3 DNA, as far as it was read: TGTGCCAGCAGTTTGGGGACAGGGGGTCTTCAAGAC. Protein sequence: CASSLGTGGLQD. The whole CDR3 region reads CASSLGTGGLQDTQYF.

This clone turned up a few times. Gene and germline names: mouse. The sequence runs out 4 residues before the end of the CDR3; the remainder is reconstructed from the germline J gene. This sample also contains other DNA sequences that code for the same CDR3. The chain is built from TRBV19 and TRBJ2-3; a weak D match, TRBD1 (7 bases). Trimming removed 1 base at V and 1 base at J, with 10 bases between. Germline assignment: CDR1 FNHDT and CDR2 SITEND (reference sequence). This CDR3 has 15 amino acids. The CDR3 protein is CASSIRGQGAETLYF. The CDR3 bases that were read are TGTGCCAGCAGTATAAGGGGGCAGGGTGCAGAA.